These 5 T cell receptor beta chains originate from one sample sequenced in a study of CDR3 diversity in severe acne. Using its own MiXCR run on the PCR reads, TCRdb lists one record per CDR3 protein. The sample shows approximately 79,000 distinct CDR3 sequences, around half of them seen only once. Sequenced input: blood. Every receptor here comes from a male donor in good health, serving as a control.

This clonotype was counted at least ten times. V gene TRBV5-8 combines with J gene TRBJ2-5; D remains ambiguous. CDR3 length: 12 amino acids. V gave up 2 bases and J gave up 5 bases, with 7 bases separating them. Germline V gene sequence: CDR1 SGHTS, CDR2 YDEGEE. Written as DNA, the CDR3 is TGTGCCAGCAGCTTCTTTTGGGAGACCCAGTACTTC. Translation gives CASSFFWETQYF.

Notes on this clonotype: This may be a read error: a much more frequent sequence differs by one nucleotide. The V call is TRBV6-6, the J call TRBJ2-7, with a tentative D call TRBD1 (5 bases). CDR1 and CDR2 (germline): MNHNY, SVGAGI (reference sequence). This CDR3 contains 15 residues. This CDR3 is CAGSLPETDLYEQYF. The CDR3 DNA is TGTGCCGGCAGTCTCCCGGAGACAGACCTCTACGAGCAGTACTTC.

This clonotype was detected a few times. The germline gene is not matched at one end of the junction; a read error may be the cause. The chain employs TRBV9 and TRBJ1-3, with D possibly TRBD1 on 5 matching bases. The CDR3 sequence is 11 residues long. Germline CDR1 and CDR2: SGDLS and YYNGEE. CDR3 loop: CASSATTGTDF. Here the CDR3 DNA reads TGTGCCAGCAGCGCCACAACCGGGACCGATTTT.

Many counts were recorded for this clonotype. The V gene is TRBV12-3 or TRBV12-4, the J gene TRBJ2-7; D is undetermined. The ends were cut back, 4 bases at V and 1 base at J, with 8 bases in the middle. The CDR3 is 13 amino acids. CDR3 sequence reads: CASSWRRSYEQYF. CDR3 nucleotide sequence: TGTGCCAGCAGTTGGAGAAGGTCCTACGAGCAGTACTTC.

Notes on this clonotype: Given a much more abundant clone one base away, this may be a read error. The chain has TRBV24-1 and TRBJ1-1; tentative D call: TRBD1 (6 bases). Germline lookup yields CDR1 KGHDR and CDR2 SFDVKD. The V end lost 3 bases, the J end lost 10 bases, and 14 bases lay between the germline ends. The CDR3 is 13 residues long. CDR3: CATSDLNRAGAFF. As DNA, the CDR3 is TGTGCCACCAGTGATCTGAACAGGGCTGGAGCTTTCTTT.